This T cell receptor beta chain originates from a study of shared clonotypes between healthy human individuals. Profiling relied on immunoSEQ multiplex PCR, and the TCRdb table lists in-frame clones only, not all of them. The table lists around 1.1 million clones, 75% to 80% of them singletons, with 0.5% to 0.65% in the top ten. This CDR3 is 15 amino acids long. J gave up 4 bases and V 0 bases, and 5 bases lay outside the gene matches. Germline-derived CDR1 and CDR2 are MNHEY and SVGAGI. Study-level points and caveats: Across subsets, estimated richness was generally greater for naive than for memory populations.

On this clone itself: The antigen remains undetermined.

This TCR derives from a man younger than 35 in good health. Some clones in this sample may be carry-over from other donors' samples. The source material was memory CD4+ T cells from PBMCs. Subset reported: CD45RA-negative fraction. The J gene is TRBJ2-7, the V gene TRBV6-5; TRBD1 agrees at 8 bases. CDR3 DNA: TGTGCCAGCAGTTACTCGAGACAGGGGCGATACGAGCAGTACTTC. It translates to CASSYSRQGRYEQYF.